Listed below are T cell receptor beta chains from one sample, sequenced in a study of neurological immune-mediated disorders. One entry per CDR3 protein results from TCRdb running MiXCR on the 5' RACE reads. The table shows under 45,000 distinct CDR3 sequences, with roughly 13% occurring only once. The specimen was PBMCs. These receptors came from a female donor in good health. Both conserved end residues are part of each CDR3.

v_call | cdr3_aa
TRBV29-1 | CSVGQGLEDEQYF
TRBV5-1 | CATSLVGDTQYF
TRBV7-9 | CASSSNWGDRGPDSPIETGDTQYF
TRBV29-1 | CSVVGTVNTGELFF
TRBV27 | CASSMGRGGGDTQYF
TRBV28 | CASTNPSGPVNEQFF
TRBV15 | CATSRDQGGRGHEQFF
TRBV20-1 | CSARDWGGVSDTQYF
TRBV5-1 | CASSLGLVQGGDRTQYF
TRBV7-9 | CASSLRPVSHGYTF
TRBV20-1 | CSATLEGAYNSPLHF
TRBV27 | CASSLSGQGAFNEQFF
TRBV5-1 | CASSDRDRGSTEAFF
TRBV5-1 | CASSPDGTGELFF
TRBV4-1 | CASSQDWVYQAFF